These T cell receptor beta chains were read from a single sample in a study of blood T cell repertoires in COVID-19. TCRdb's table, derived via immunoSEQ multiplex PCR, lists solely in-frame clones and lacks some. In the table there are 150,000 to 200,000 clones, around 74% of which are singletons. The sample was peripheral blood. The source is an elderly woman with acute or convalescent COVID-19. Each CDR3 is given with its conserved first and last residue. A D gene is named only where the DNA matches it firmly. Not every row has a clone size; where given, it reads once, few, many or a size class.

CASSLTGVNEQYF	TGTGCCAGCAGTTTAACAGGGGTGAACGAGCAGTACTTC	many	TRBJ2-7	TRBV27	TRBD1
CASLTGAGNTIYF	TGTGCCAGCCTCACAGGGGCTGGAAACACCATATATTTT	-	TRBJ1-3	TRBV21-1	-
CASRSPMGGDRGSTEAFF	TGTGCAAGTCGCTCACCCATGGGGGGGGACAGGGGGAGCACTGAAGCTTTCTTT	-	TRBJ1-1	TRBV12-2	-
CASSGILAGRNEQFF	TGTGCCAGCAGCGGGATCCTAGCGGGACGCAATGAGCAGTTCTTC	once	TRBJ2-1	TRBV9	TRBD2
CASRKLAGDDNEQFF	TGTGCCAGCAGGAAACTAGCGGGAGACGACAATGAGCAGTTCTTC	-	TRBJ2-1	TRBV6-5	TRBD2
CASSLEGGGLWDIQYF	TGTGCCAGCAGTTTAGAGGGCGGGGGCCTTTGGGACATTCAGTACTTC	-	TRBJ2-4	TRBV28	-
CASSLDHFGGSEKLFF	TGTGCCAGCAGCTTAGATCATTTTGGAGGATCCGAAAAACTGTTTTTT	-	TRBJ1-4	TRBV11-2	-
CASGLGGSGNTIYF	TGTGCTAGTGGTTTGGGAGGGTCCGGAAACACCATATATTTT	-	TRBJ1-3	TRBV12-5	-
CASSQEARRGGEQYF	TGCGCCAGCAGCCAAGAGGCGAGACGCGGGGGCGAGCAGTACTTC	-	TRBJ2-7	TRBV4-3	TRBD2
CASSLDGGGNTIYF	TGTGCCAGCAGTTTAGATGGGGGCGGAAACACCATATATTTT	-	TRBJ1-3	TRBV28	-
CASSSQGINEKLFF	TGTGCCAGCAGCTCACAGGGGATTAATGAAAAACTGTTTTTT	-	TRBJ1-4	TRBV28	TRBD1
CASTAFSGMFYEQYF	TGTGCCAGCACCGCATTTAGCGGGATGTTCTACGAGCAGTACTTC	-	TRBJ2-7	TRBV6-5	TRBD2
CAWNPQGGYTF	TGTGCCTGGAACCCTCAGGGAGGCTACACCTTC	-	TRBJ1-2	TRBV30	-
CASGSGNQPQHF	TGTGCCAGCGGTTCGGGAAACCAGCCCCAGCATTTT	-	TRBJ1-5	TRBV2	-
CASSYSTFPGLSPLHF	TGTGCCAGCAGTTACTCGACCTTCCCAGGGTTGTCACCCCTCCACTTT	-	TRBJ1-6	TRBV6-5	-
CASSKWAGSKGHEQYF	TGTGCCAGCAGCAAATGGGCAGGGTCGAAAGGCCACGAGCAGTACTTC	-	TRBJ2-7	TRBV21-1	-
CASSLDQGQGYGYTF	TGTGCCAGCAGCTTAGATCAGGGGCAGGGCTATGGCTACACCTTC	-	TRBJ1-2	TRBV7-8	-
CASSFPQSGGRDEQYF	TGTGCCAGCAGTTTTCCACAGAGTGGCGGGAGGGACGAGCAGTACTTC	many	TRBJ2-7	TRBV6-6	TRBD2
CASSPQGAGGPGDLDTQYF	TGCGCCAGCAGCCCCCAAGGGGCAGGGGGCCCAGGTGACCTAGATACGCAGTATTTT	-	TRBJ2-3	TRBV5-1	TRBD1
CASSLNGGRAGELFF	TGTGCCAGCAGCTTAAATGGCGGGCGAGCCGGGGAGCTGTTTTTT	-	TRBJ2-2	TRBV7-3	-
CASNRQGGETQYF	TGTGCCAGCAACCGACAGGGCGGGGAGACCCAGTACTTC	-	TRBJ2-5	TRBV27	TRBD1
CASSQDYRETQYF	TGTGCCAGCAGCCAAGATTATCGAGAGACCCAGTACTTC	-	TRBJ2-5	TRBV4-2	-
CSQDRGTEAFF	TGCAGCCAGGACAGGGGAACTGAAGCTTTCTTT	once	TRBJ1-1	TRBV20-1	TRBD1
CASSLAVGQTNEQFF	TGTGCCAGCAGCCTCGCCGTGGGACAGACAAATGAGCAGTTCTTC	-	TRBJ2-1	TRBV14	TRBD1
CASSPQTSGSYNEQFF	TGTGCCAGCAGCCCGCAGACTAGCGGCTCCTACAATGAGCAGTTCTTC	few	TRBJ2-1	TRBV7-2	TRBD2
CASRGQGNYGYTF	TGTGCCAGCAGGGGGCAGGGGAACTATGGCTACACCTTC	-	TRBJ1-2	TRBV6-5	-
CASSRLGGYEQYF	TGTGCCAGCAGCCGTCTGGGGGGCTACGAGCAGTACTTC	-	TRBJ2-7	TRBV5-6	-
CASSPADSPLHF	TGTGCCAGTAGTCCAGCGGATTCACCCCTCCACTTT	-	TRBJ1-6	TRBV19	-
CASSDPGTRDSPLHF	TGTGCCAGCAGTGATCCCGGGACACGGGATTCACCCCTCCACTTT	-	TRBJ1-6	TRBV6-2/TRBV6-3	-
CASSFTVANTGELFF	TGTGCCAGCAGTTTCACGGTCGCGAACACCGGGGAGCTGTTTTTT	-	TRBJ2-2	TRBV6-5	-
CASSPLGGAVGNQPQHF	TGTGCCAGTAGCCCACTTGGGGGGGCGGTGGGCAATCAGCCCCAGCATTTT	-	TRBJ1-5	TRBV19	-
CSAGPRETQYF	TGCAGCGCGGGACCGAGAGAGACCCAGTACTTC	-	TRBJ2-5	TRBV29-1	-
CASSGRGTRNEQFF	TGTGCCAGCAGCGGCCGGGGTACTAGGAATGAGCAGTTCTTC	-	TRBJ2-1	TRBV7-6	-
CSGDRGIGNYGYTF	TGCAGCGGGGACAGGGGCATTGGGAACTATGGCTACACCTTC	-	TRBJ1-2	TRBV29-1	TRBD1
CASSEYRLAGSYEQYF	TGCGCCAGCAGTGAGTATCGACTAGCGGGGTCCTACGAGCAGTACTTC	once	TRBJ2-7	TRBV10-1	TRBD2
CASSVGTGELFF	TGCGCCAGCAGTGTCGGCACCGGGGAGCTGTTTTTT	-	TRBJ2-2	TRBV10-1	-
CASSLGALPYEQYF	TGTGCCAGCAGCCTGGGGGCGTTGCCCTACGAGCAGTACTTC	-	TRBJ2-7	TRBV3-1/TRBV3-2	-
CAWKDYQETQYF	TGTGCCTGGAAGGACTACCAAGAGACCCAGTACTTC	once	TRBJ2-5	TRBV30	-
CATRDSTLEAFF	TGTGCCACCAGAGACAGTACCCTAGAAGCTTTCTTT	-	TRBJ1-1	TRBV24-1	-
CASSEGGGQHTEAFF	TGTGCCAGCAGCGAAGGGGGGGGACAACACACTGAAGCTTTCTTT	once	TRBJ1-1	TRBV6-1	-
CATGDTGGSEKLFF	TGTGCCACTGGGGACACAGGGGGCAGTGAAAAACTGTTTTTT	-	TRBJ1-4	TRBV10-3	TRBD1
CASSRYPPDRGPYEQYF	TGTGCCAGCAGTCGCTACCCTCCCGACAGGGGGCCCTACGAGCAGTACTTC	many	TRBJ2-7	TRBV6-6	TRBD1
CSVALAGETQYF	TGCAGCGTCGCCCTCGCGGGGGAGACCCAGTACTTC	-	TRBJ2-5	TRBV29-1	-
CASSLFPGPGDTQYF	TGTGCCAGCAGCTTATTCCCCGGTCCGGGAGATACGCAGTATTTT	few	TRBJ2-3	TRBV7-3	-
CASNQVSGTGWYEQYF	TGTGCCAGCAACCAGGTCTCCGGGACAGGGTGGTACGAGCAGTACTTC	-	TRBJ2-7	TRBV28	TRBD1
CASGTVVGGEKLFF	TGTGCCAGCGGAACCGTAGTCGGGGGTGAAAAACTGTTTTTT	few	TRBJ1-4	TRBV27	-
CASSLEVGRASYEQYF	TGTGCCAGCAGCTTAGAAGTGGGGAGGGCTTCCTACGAGCAGTACTTC	-	TRBJ2-7	TRBV7-2	TRBD2
CASSLQGLGGNTIYF	TGTGCCAGCAGCTTACAGGGGTTAGGTGGAAACACCATATATTTT	-	TRBJ1-3	TRBV7-2	-